Each of the 14 T cell receptor beta chains below was sequenced from the same sample in a study of T-cell reconstitution after alpha-beta-depleted transplantation in children (TCRdb year 2016). Per the publication, the treatment or condition label means: allogeneic hematopoietic cell transplantation with graft depleted of TCRalphabeta T cells and CD19 B cells. The method was PCR. Sequencing relied on an Illumina HiSeq 2500. Molecular barcoding was employed in the preparation of TCR libraries, with unique molecular identifiers being used to normalize TCRbeta repertoire quantification. The raw public reads went through TCRdb reprocessing: fastp at Q25, MiXCR clone calling, in-frame beta chains kept. Rows matching on CDR3 protein sequence are summarized as one entry with the most common DNA and genes. Across this sample there are around 700,000 distinct CDR3 sequences, with approximately 14% seen only once. The ten top clones hold 0.79% of the sample.

The material was PBMCs, obtained before TCRalphabeta/CD19-depleted stem cell transplant. All receptors come from a girl aged 2 to 9 with congenital amegakaryocytic thrombocytopenia, due to receive a stem cell transplant.

This clonotype appeared a few times. This rearrangement joins TRBV7-9 to TRBJ2-7; TRBD1 agrees at 10 bases. CDR3 length: 17 amino acids. J gave up 4 bases and V 3 bases, and 12 bases lay outside the gene matches. Germline CDR1 and CDR2: SEHNR and FQNEAQ (reference sequence). CDR3 nucleotides: TGTGCCAGCAGCTTTCACCCGGGACAGGGGAGAGCGTACGAGCAGTACTTC. This encodes CASSFHPGQGRAYEQYF.

The chain uses TRBV7-6 and TRBJ2-1; D is possibly TRBD1 or TRBD2 (5 bases each). This CDR3 has 15 amino acids. Germline values: CDR1 SGHVS, CDR2 FNYEAQ. V was pared by 7 bases and J by 5 bases, with 18 bases between. The CDR3 loop is CASTLGVGTHNEQFF. CDR3 sequence (DNA): TGTGCCAGCACCCTTGGCGTTGGGACGCACAATGAGCAGTTCTTC.

In this sample, this clonotype turned up many times. The rearrangement links TRBV29-1 to TRBJ1-1; 10 nucleotides match TRBD1. V lost 8 bases to trimming and J lost 3 bases; unmatched junction nucleotides: 12. CDR3 length: 15 residues. Germline V CDR1 and CDR2: SQVTM, ANQGSEA. CDR3: CSMTGTGDGDTEAFF. CDR3 sequence (DNA): TGCAGCATGACCGGGACAGGGGACGGGGACACTGAAGCTTTCTTT.

The chain is built from TRBV11-2 and TRBJ2-7, with D perhaps TRBD2 (6 bases). Germline values: CDR1 SGHAT, CDR2 FQNNGV. The CDR3 contains 15 residues. Trimming cost V 0 bases and J 7 bases, with 16 bases left between them. The DNA for the CDR3 is TGTGCCAGCAGCTTAGAGGCGGGGAGGAGGGTGGAGCAGTACTTC. Translation: CASSLEAGRRVEQYF.

This clonotype has a count of ten or more. The CDR3 DNA follows: TGCAGTGCTAGACCGGATCCTAATGAAAAACTGTTTTTT. This gives the protein CSARPDPNEKLFF. The V gene is TRBV20-1, the J gene TRBJ1-4; D remains unclear. This CDR3 spans 13 amino acids. Trimming pared 2 bases from V and 3 bases from J, leaving 7 bases between. Per germline, CDR1 DFQATT and CDR2 SNEGSKA (reference sequence).

This clonotype was counted at least ten times. The V gene is TRBV28, the J gene TRBJ1-2; no definite D call. V was pared by 6 bases and J by 7 bases, with 12 bases between. Germline assignment: CDR1 MDHEN and CDR2 SYDVKM. This CDR3 comprises 12 residues. The CDR3 coding sequence is TGTGCCAGCAGACTACAGTCAAGTGGCTACACCTTC. It yields the protein CASRLQSSGYTF.

V gene TRBV7-8 combines with J gene TRBJ2-5; TRBD2 agrees at 7 bases. This CDR3 region has 15 residues. From germline, CDR1 is SGHVS and CDR2 FQNEAQ. V lost 9 bases, J lost 5 bases, and 15 bases stayed unmatched. The CDR3 protein is CASTLPTSAPETQYF. CDR3 DNA sequence: TGTGCCAGTACCCTCCCTACTAGCGCCCCGGAGACCCAGTACTTC.

In its sample, this clonotype was seen a few times. The gene calls are TRBV7-9 and TRBJ2-1, with 12 bases fitting TRBD2. The V and J ends lost 3 bases and 8 bases, in that order; junction bases with no gene match: 5. This CDR3 region has 15 residues. The germline gives CDR1 SEHNR, CDR2 FQNEAQ (reference sequence). For the CDR3, the DNA is TGTGCCAGCAGCTTCCGACTAGCGGGAGTCGATGAGCAGTTCTTC. Amino acids: CASSFRLAGVDEQFF.

This clonotype was picked up a small number of times. This sequence joins TRBV7-8 and TRBJ1-1; D perhaps matches TRBD1 (6 bases). Germline V gene sequence: CDR1 SGHVS, CDR2 FQNEAQ. The CDR3 is made up of 14 amino acids. Deletions cut 5 bases from V and 5 bases from J, with 15 bases between. CDR3 nucleotide sequence: TGTGCCAGCAGCAAAAGCAGGGGTGGTACTGAAGCTTTCTTT. Encoded protein: CASSKSRGGTEAFF.

This rearrangement joins TRBV3-1 to TRBJ2-3, with 8 nucleotides matching TRBD2. Germline V CDR1 and CDR2: LGHDT, YNNKEL (reference sequence). CDR3 size: 16 residues. V gave up 4 bases and J gave up 6 bases; unmatched junction bases: 12. Written as DNA, the CDR3 is TGTGCCAGCAGCCGGGGAATTGGGACTAGTACTGATACGCAGTATTTT. Protein sequence: CASSRGIGTSTDTQYF.

This clonotype came up many times. The V gene is TRBV5-1, the J gene TRBJ2-1; a weak D match, TRBD1 (5 bases). Looked up from germline, CDR1 is SGHRS and CDR2 is YFSETQ. Trimming pared 0 bases from V and 5 bases from J, leaving 9 bases between. The CDR3 consists of 14 residues. The CDR3 sequence is CASSLVRGNNEQFF. In nucleotides, the CDR3 is TGCGCCAGCAGCTTGGTTAGGGGAAACAATGAGCAGTTCTTC.

About this clonotype itself: With a much larger clone just one base away, this may be a read error. No conserved phenylalanine or tryptophan is present at the end of the CDR3, so a read error is the likely explanation. The chain is built from TRBV7-8 and TRBJ2-1; the D gene could be TRBD1 or TRBD2 (5 bases each). Germline CDR1 is SGHVS and CDR2 is FQNEAQ. V lost 4 bases and J 2 bases, leaving 15 bases between the germline ends. This CDR3 is built from 16 residues. CDR3 protein: CASSYNRDRTYNEQFY. In DNA form, the CDR3 reads TGTGCCAGCAGCTATAACCGGGACCGCACCTACAATGAGCAGTTCTAC.

This clonotype has at least ten counts. This chain connects TRBV28 to TRBJ2-1, with D maybe TRBD1 (7 bases). The CDR3 loop spans 13 amino acids. Trimming pared 3 bases from V and 8 bases from J, leaving 11 bases between. Per the germline V gene, CDR1 is MDHEN and CDR2 is SYDVKM. CDR3 loop: CASSLQGGDEQFF. The CDR3, as DNA: TGTGCCAGCAGTTTGCAGGGGGGCGATGAGCAGTTCTTC.

The chain has TRBV2 and TRBJ2-1; 9 bases agree with TRBD2. With V trimmed by 4 bases and J by 0 bases, 13 bases remained unmatched. CDR3 length equals 19 residues. From germline, CDR1 is SNHLY and CDR2 FYNNEI. The CDR3 spells CASSAGTSSLAGSYNEQFF. CDR3 DNA: TGTGCCAGCAGTGCCGGGACTAGCAGCCTAGCGGGCTCCTACAATGAGCAGTTCTTC.